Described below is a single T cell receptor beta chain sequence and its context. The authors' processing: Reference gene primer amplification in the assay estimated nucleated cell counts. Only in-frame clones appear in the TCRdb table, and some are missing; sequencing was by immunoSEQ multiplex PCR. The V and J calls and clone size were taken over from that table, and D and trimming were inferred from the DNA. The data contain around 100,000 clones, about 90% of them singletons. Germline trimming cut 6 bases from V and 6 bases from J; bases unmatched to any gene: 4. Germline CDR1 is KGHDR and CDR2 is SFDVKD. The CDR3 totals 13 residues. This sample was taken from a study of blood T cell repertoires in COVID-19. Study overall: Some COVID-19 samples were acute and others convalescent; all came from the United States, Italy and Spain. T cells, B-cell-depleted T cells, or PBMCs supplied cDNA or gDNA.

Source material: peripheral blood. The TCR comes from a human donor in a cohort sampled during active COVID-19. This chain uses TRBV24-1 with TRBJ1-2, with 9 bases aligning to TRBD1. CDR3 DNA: TGTGCCACCAGTTCGGACAGGGGCGATGGCTACACCTTC. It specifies CATSSDRGDGYTF.